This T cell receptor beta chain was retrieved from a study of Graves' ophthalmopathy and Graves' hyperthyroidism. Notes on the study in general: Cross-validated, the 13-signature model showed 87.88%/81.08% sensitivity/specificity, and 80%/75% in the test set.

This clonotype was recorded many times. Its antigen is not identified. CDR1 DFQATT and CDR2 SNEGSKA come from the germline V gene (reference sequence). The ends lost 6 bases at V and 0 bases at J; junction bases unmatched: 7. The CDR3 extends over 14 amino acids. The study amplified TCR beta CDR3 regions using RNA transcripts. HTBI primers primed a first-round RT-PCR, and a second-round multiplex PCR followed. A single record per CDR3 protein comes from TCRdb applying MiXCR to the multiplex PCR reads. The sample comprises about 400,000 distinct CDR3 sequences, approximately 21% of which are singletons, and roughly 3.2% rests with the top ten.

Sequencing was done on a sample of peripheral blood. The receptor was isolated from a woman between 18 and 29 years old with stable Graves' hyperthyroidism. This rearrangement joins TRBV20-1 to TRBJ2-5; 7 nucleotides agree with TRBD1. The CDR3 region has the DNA TGCAGTGCGATATATGGACAGGACCAAGAGACCCAGTACTTC. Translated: CSAIYGQDQETQYF.